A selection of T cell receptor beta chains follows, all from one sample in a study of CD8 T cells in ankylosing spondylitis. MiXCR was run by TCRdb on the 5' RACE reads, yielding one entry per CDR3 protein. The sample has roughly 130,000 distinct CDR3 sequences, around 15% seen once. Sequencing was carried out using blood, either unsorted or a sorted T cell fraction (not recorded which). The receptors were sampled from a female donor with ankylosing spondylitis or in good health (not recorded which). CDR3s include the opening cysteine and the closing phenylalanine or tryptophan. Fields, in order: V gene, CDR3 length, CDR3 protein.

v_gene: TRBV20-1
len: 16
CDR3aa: CSARSGTGAYNSPLHF

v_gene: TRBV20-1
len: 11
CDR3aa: CSARGGNEAFF

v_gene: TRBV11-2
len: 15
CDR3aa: CASSLVLAGGNEQFF

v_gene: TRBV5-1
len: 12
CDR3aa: CASRFTLGTQYF

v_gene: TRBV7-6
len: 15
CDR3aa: CASSSLGQGADTQYF

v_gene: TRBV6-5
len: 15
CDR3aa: CASSLPGLAGNEQFF

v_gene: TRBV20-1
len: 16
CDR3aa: CSARDTRLADTGELFF

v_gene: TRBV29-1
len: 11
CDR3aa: CSVEVYNEQFF

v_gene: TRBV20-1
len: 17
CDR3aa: CSARGSGRGGRTDTQYF

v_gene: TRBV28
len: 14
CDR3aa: CASSHRTRDAEQYF

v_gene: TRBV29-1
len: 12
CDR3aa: CSVVALGTEAFF

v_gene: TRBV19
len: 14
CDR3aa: CASSQPALSEVQYF

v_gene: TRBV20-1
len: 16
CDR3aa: CSAFPTQGGSNQPQHF

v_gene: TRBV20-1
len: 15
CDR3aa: CSATGRNRNTGELFF

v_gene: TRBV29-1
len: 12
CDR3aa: CSVSRANTEAFF

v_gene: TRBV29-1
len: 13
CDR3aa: CSVTRFVVAEQFF

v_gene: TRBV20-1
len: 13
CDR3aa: CSASRGVGEKLFF

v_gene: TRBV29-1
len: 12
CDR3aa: CSVSGSIYEQYF

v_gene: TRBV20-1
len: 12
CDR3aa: CSARPDGVTQYF

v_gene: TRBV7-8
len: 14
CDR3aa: CASMVGGSTGELFF

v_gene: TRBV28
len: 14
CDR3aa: CASSPGQLAGGYTF

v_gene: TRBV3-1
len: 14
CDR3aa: CASSRRDRQNIQYF

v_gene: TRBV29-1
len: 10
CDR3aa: CSVVIDEQFF

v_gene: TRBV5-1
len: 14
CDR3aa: CASSSLGGLSPLHF

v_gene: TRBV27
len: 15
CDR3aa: CASSVGQGPWYEQYF

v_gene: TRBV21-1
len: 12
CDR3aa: CAVRDRGPEQYF

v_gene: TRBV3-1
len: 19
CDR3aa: CASSQDRPDLNPSGNTIYF

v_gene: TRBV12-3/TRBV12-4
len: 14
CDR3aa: CASTRDRRFYEQYF

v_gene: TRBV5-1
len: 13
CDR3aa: CASSAGGSAEQYF

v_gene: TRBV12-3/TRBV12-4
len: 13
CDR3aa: CASSSGTGGTLHF

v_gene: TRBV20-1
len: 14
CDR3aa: CSAAGGDSEYGYTF

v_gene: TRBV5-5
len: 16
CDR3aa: CASSPPTGWLQETQYF

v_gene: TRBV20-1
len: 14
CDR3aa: CSASTGTENSPLHF

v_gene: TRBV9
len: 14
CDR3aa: CASSPDVRQETQYF

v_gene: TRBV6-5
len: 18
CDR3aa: CASSYSGAGFSGANVLTF

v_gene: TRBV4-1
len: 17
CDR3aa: CASSQGGWLAGGETQYF

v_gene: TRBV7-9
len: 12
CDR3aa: CASSTTSSEQYF

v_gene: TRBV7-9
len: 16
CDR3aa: CASTEDRGKGNTEAFF

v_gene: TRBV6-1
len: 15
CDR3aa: CASSPGTGGYNEQFF

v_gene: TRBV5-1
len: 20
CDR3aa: CASSLAGTSGARRDTGELFF

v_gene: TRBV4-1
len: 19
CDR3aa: CASSQALPGQGTMNTEAFF

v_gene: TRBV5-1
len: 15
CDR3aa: CASSLVSPITDTQYF

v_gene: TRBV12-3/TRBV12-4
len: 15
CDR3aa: CASSFGQGGSGEQYF

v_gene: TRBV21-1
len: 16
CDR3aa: CASSIPTGGNYQPQHF

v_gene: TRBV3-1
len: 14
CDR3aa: CASSGTGGFNEQFF

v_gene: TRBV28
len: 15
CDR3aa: CASSPLSGTDNEQFF

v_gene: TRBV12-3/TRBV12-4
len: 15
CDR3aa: CASSLRGDETDTLYF

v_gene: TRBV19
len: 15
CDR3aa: CASARDTYSNQPQHF

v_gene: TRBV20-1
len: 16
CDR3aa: CSARDLKGLSSYEQYF

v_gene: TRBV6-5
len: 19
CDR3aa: CASSSFLGGGLSGANVLTF

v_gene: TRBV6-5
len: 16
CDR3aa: CASSYRTGPNTGELFF

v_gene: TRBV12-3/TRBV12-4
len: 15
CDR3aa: CASTIAGGPRNEQFF

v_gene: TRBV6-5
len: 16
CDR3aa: CASRTQFTVGGVEAFF

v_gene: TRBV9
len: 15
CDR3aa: CASSLTGTGGTEAFF

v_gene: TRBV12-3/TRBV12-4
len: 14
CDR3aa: CASRHRDREETQYF

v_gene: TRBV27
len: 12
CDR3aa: CASRQNQETQYF